This is a list of T cell receptor beta chains from one sample in a study of T cell responses to AZD1222 COVID-19 vaccine. Sequenced by immunoSEQ multiplex PCR; TCRdb stores in-frame clones only, minus some. The sample includes 160,000 or so clones, about nine tenths of them seen just once. Material: peripheral blood, obtained after recovery from COVID-19. Source of these receptors: an adult who had recovered from COVID-19. Both conserved end residues are part of each CDR3. The D gene is left open where the match is weak. The size entry is marked missing in some rows and otherwise reads once, few, many or a size class.

clone size	J gene	V gene	D gene	CDR3 DNA	CDR3 protein
-	TRBJ1-2	TRBV7-2	-	TGTGCCAGCAGCTTAGGACAACTTAACTATGGCTACACCTTC	CASSLGQLNYGYTF
-	TRBJ2-5	TRBV5-6	-	TGTGCCAGCAGCTTTCTAAGGGTCGAGGAGACCCAGTACTTC	CASSFLRVEETQYF
-	TRBJ2-1	TRBV7-9	TRBD2	TGTGCCAGCAGCTTAGCTCTAGCGGGTACTTACAATGAGCAGTTCTTC	CASSLALAGTYNEQFF
few	TRBJ1-1	TRBV7-3	-	TGTGCCAGCAGCTTAACGCACAGCGATGGACGCACTGAAGCTTTCTTT	CASSLTHSDGRTEAFF
-	TRBJ2-2	TRBV11-3	TRBD1	TGTGCCAGCAGCCAGACAGGGGGAACCGGGGAGCTGTTTTTT	CASSQTGGTGELFF
-	TRBJ2-3	TRBV18	TRBD2	TGTGCCAGCTCATCCGGGACTAGCGGGTCGACTAGCACAGATACGCAGTATTTT	CASSSGTSGSTSTDTQYF
-	TRBJ1-1	TRBV7-2	-	TGTGCCAGCAGCTTAAGGAGGGCCACTGAAGCTTTCTTT	CASSLRRATEAFF
-	TRBJ2-7	TRBV28	-	TGTGCCAGCAGTTCCTCGGGGGCAAGTACAAATTACGAGCAGTACTTC	CASSSSGASTNYEQYF
-	TRBJ1-2	TRBV5-4	TRBD1	TGTGCCAGCAGCTTCCGGGACAGGAACTATGGCTACACCTTC	CASSFRDRNYGYTF
-	TRBJ2-7	TRBV5-4	TRBD1	TGTGCCAGCAGTCAGACAGGGGGCCGTTACGAGCAGTACTTC	CASSQTGGRYEQYF
-	TRBJ2-7	TRBV15	-	TGTGCCACCAGCAGAGATGCAGGGCCCTACGAGCAGTACTTC	CATSRDAGPYEQYF
once	TRBJ2-1	TRBV6-2/TRBV6-3	TRBD2	TGTGCCAGCAGTTCCGGACTAGCGGGGGACAATGAGCAGTTCTTC	CASSSGLAGDNEQFF
-	TRBJ1-5	TRBV6-5	TRBD1	TGTGCCGGCGGACAGGTCAGCAATCAGCCCCAGCATTTT	CAGGQVSNQPQHF
-	TRBJ2-3	TRBV28	TRBD1	TGTGCCAGCAGTCGCGGACAGGTTGGAGATACGCAGTATTTT	CASSRGQVGDTQYF
-	TRBJ2-7	TRBV5-4	-	TGTGCCAGCAGCTTGGTGGGACAAGCCTACGAGCAGTACTTC	CASSLVGQAYEQYF
-	TRBJ1-4	TRBV18	-	TGTGCCAGTTCCAGTGGAGCAACTAATGAAAAACTGTTTTTT	CASSSGATNEKLFF
-	TRBJ1-1	TRBV5-1	-	TGCGCCAGCAGTCCCCCGGCGGGGACTGAAGCTTTCTTT	CASSPPAGTEAFF
-	TRBJ2-4	TRBV6-2/TRBV6-3	-	TGTGCCAGCAGTCCCGGGCAAAACATTCAGTACTTC	CASSPGQNIQYF
-	TRBJ2-7	TRBV6-5	-	TGTGCCAGCAGTACCCTAGGACAGTCCTACGAGCAGTACTTC	CASSTLGQSYEQYF
-	TRBJ2-2	TRBV6-5	-	TGTGCCAGCAGATCGGACTCGGCTGGATTCGTGGAGCTGTTTTTT	CASRSDSAGFVELFF
-	TRBJ1-1	TRBV6-4	-	TGTGCCAGCAGTGACTCGGGGGCTGAAGCTTTCTTT	CASSDSGAEAFF
-	TRBJ2-7	TRBV7-3	TRBD1	TGTGCCAGCAGCTTAGGGGACAGGGGGAACGGGTACGAGCAGTACTTC	CASSLGDRGNGYEQYF
-	TRBJ1-6	TRBV3-1/TRBV3-2	-	TGTGCCAGCAGCGACACTCCAGGGAACTCACCCCTCCACTTT	CASSDTPGNSPLHF
few	TRBJ1-5	TRBV5-1	-	TGCGCCAGCAGCTTGGCGGGGGTCGGCAATCAGCCCCAGCATTTT	CASSLAGVGNQPQHF
once	TRBJ1-4	TRBV2	-	TGTGCCAGCGGGGGAACAGGTTTAGGCGAAAAACTGTTTTTT	CASGGTGLGEKLFF
-	TRBJ1-2	TRBV7-2	-	TGTGCCAGCAGCTCTTCCAGGGTGGGCTATGGCTACACCTTC	CASSSSRVGYGYTF
-	TRBJ2-3	TRBV6-6	-	TGTGCCAGCAGTAACACAGGAGATACGCAGTATTTT	CASSNTGDTQYF
once	TRBJ2-7	TRBV6-5	TRBD2	TGTGCCAGCAGCCGGACTAGCGGGGGATCCTACGAGCAGTACTTC	CASSRTSGGSYEQYF
-	TRBJ1-2	TRBV2	TRBD1	TGTGCCAGCATTGCGGACAGGGGTGACTATGGCTACACCTTC	CASIADRGDYGYTF
-	TRBJ1-2	TRBV28	-	TGTGCCAGCAGTTTATTAGCCTATGGCTACACCTTC	CASSLLAYGYTF
-	TRBJ1-2	TRBV7-8	-	TGTGCCAGCAGCCCAGGTCATGACTATGGCTACACCTTC	CASSPGHDYGYTF
-	TRBJ1-4	TRBV9	-	TGTGCCAGCAGCCCGAGCCTTAATGAAAAACTGTTTTTT	CASSPSLNEKLFF
-	TRBJ2-1	TRBV7-3	TRBD1	TGTGCCAGCAGCTTGAGTACAGGGGGTCGGAATGAGCAGTTCTTC	CASSLSTGGRNEQFF